This record concerns one T cell receptor (beta chain) sequence. Its antigen is unidentified. Generated by immunoSEQ multiplex PCR, the TCRdb table keeps only in-frame clones and is missing some. The sample includes fewer than 55,000 clones, 94% of them seen just once. This specimen belongs to a study of T cells after posttransplantation cyclophosphamide. V lost 2 bases and J 6 bases, leaving 6 bases between the germline ends. The CDR3 runs 12 residues. The germline V gene encodes CDR1 LGHNA and CDR2 YSLEER. Study-wide results and caveats: TRB overlap between skin or GI tissue T cells and blood was limited. TRB clonality was highly associated with recipient CMV seropositivity and reactivation. Donor-recipient repertoire similarity was low at 1-2 months, rising over year one.

The receptor comes from a woman between 25 and 40 years old in good health and a related stem cell transplant donor. The sequenced sample consisted of PBMCs. The chain carries TRBV4-3 and TRBJ2-3, with D unclear. CDR3 sequence: CASSQFEDTQYF. The DNA of the CDR3 is TGCGCCAGCAGCCAATTTGAGGATACGCAGTATTTT.